The 15 T cell receptor beta chains below come from one sample, sequenced in a study of follicular helper T cells after annual influenza vaccination. Assay: immunoSEQ multiplex PCR; the TCRdb copy retains only in-frame clones and omits some. The profile shows some 7,000 clones, approximately 81% of them singletons. Time point defined: 2015-2016 season, 7 days after influenza vaccination. The sequencing used CXCR5- memory CD4+ T cells sorted from blood, collected 7 days after influenza vaccination. These receptors were taken from an adult who received the influenza vaccine.

The V and J genes are TRBV4-1 and TRBJ2-5; D unclear. The CDR3 length is 14 residues. Trimming shortened V by 4 bases and J by 5 bases, and 14 bases separated the two germline ends. Looked up from germline, CDR1 is MGHRA and CDR2 is YSYEKL. The CDR3 DNA reads TGCGCCAGCAGCCCCTTCCGTAACCGGGAGACCCAGTACTTC. Translation gives CASSPFRNRETQYF.

This chain links TRBV6-5 with TRBJ2-2; 12 bases align to TRBD1. The CDR3 covers 14 residues. The trim removed 5 bases at V and 6 bases at J, leaving 1 base unmatched. Germline lookup yields CDR1 MNHEY and CDR2 SVGAGI. CDR3 DNA sequence: TGTGCCAGCAGTAGGGACAGGGGGCCCGGGGAGCTGTTTTTT. The encoded protein is CASSRDRGPGELFF.

As for this clone: Other nucleotide sequences in the sample specify the same CDR3. V is TRBV10-1 and J is TRBJ2-5, with D hard to call. V was shortened by 0 bases and J by 5 bases, with 4 bases between the two germline ends. CDR1 WNHNN and CDR2 SYGVQD come from the germline V gene (reference sequence). The CDR3 runs 12 residues. CDR3 region: CASSESTETQYF. CDR3 coding DNA: TGCGCCAGCAGTGAGTCTACGGAGACCCAGTACTTC.

The genes are TRBV7-9 and TRBJ2-3, with TRBD2 identical over 11 bases. The ends lost 5 bases at V and 0 bases at J; junction bases unmatched: 1. The CDR3 has 15 residues. Germline assignment: CDR1 SEHNR and CDR2 FQNEAQ (reference sequence). CDR3 nucleotide sequence: TGTGCCAGCAGCCGACTAGCGGGAAGCACAGATACGCAGTATTTT. Its translation is CASSRLAGSTDTQYF.

The chain joins TRBV11-2 to TRBJ2-1; 12 bases line up with TRBD2. Per the germline V gene, CDR1 is SGHAT and CDR2 is FQNNGV. The V and J ends lost 4 bases and 7 bases, in that order; junction bases with no gene match: 5. This CDR3 spans 15 amino acids. The CDR3 reads CASSWTSGTQNEQFF. CDR3 nucleotide sequence: TGTGCCAGCAGCTGGACTAGCGGGACTCAGAATGAGCAGTTCTTC.

There are a few counts of this clone. CDR3 DNA sequence: TGTGCTAGTGGTTTGTCGGCGTCCGGGGTTCATGAGCAGTTCTTC. The encoded protein is CASGLSASGVHEQFF. The chain carries TRBV12-5 and TRBJ2-1, with D maybe TRBD2 (5 bases). The CDR3 has 15 residues. The germline V gene encodes CDR1 LGHNT and CDR2 FRNRAP. V lost 2 bases and J lost 8, with 16 bases in between. Using reference TRBV12-5 and TRBJ2-1 for the parts outside the CDR3, the full variable domain is DARVTQTPRHKVTEMGQEVTMRCQPILGHNTVFWYRQTMMQGLELLAYFRNRAPLDDSGMPKDRFSAEMPDATLATLKIQPSEPRDSAVYFCASGLSASGVHEQFFGPGTRLTVL.

This clone came up once. V gene TRBV18 combines with J gene TRBJ2-1; D uncertain. The V gene lost 1 base and the J gene lost 5 bases, with 9 bases spanning the gap. The CDR3 covers 14 residues. Germline V CDR1 and CDR2: KGHSH, LQKENI. In DNA form, the CDR3 reads TGTGCCAGCTCACCACTAATGGGAAACAATGAGCAGTTCTTC. Translated, it gives CASSPLMGNNEQFF.

The CDR3 reads CASSQTRAGGYGYTF. The CDR3 bases are TGTGCCAGCAGCCAAACTCGTGCAGGGGGCTATGGCTACACCTTC. V and J are TRBV6-5 and TRBJ1-2; 7 nucleotides align to TRBD1. CDR1 MNHEY and CDR2 SVGAGI come from the germline V gene. The V and J ends lost 6 bases and 4 bases, in that order; junction bases with no gene match: 11. CDR3 length: 15 residues.

The rearrangement uses TRBV6-4 and TRBJ1-5, with TRBD1 identical over 9 bases. The CDR3 spans 18 residues. The V segment lost 4 bases and the J segment 1 base; nucleotides outside the gene matches: 11. Germline CDR1 and CDR2: MRHNA and SNTAGT. CDR3 bases: TGTGCCAGCAGTGCGGAAACAGGGGGCCTGAGGAGCAATCAGCCCCAGCATTTT. Encoded protein: CASSAETGGLRSNQPQHF.

This sequence joins TRBV4-2 and TRBJ2-3; D possibly corresponds to TRBD1 (5 bases). Per the germline V gene, CDR1 is LGHNA and CDR2 is YNFKEQ. Trimming cost V 0 bases and J 2 bases, with 18 bases left between them. This CDR3 comprises 18 residues. CDR3 sequence: CASSQDLDPMGLTDTQYF. The CDR3 coding sequence is TGTGCCAGCAGCCAAGATCTAGACCCAATGGGGCTCACAGATACGCAGTATTTT.

V usage is TRBV18 and J usage is TRBJ2-3, with D unresolved. In germline, CDR1 is KGHSH, CDR2 LQKENI. This CDR3 region has 15 residues. V dropped 5 bases and J dropped 1 base, with 13 bases sitting between them. Here the CDR3 reads CASSIQAGRTDTQYF. DNA of the CDR3: TGTGCCAGCTCAATTCAGGCAGGTCGCACAGATACGCAGTATTTT.

The sample holds a few counts of this clone. The chain links TRBV18 to TRBJ1-2; no firm D call. The length of the CDR3 is 13 residues. Trimming cost V 3 bases and J 0 bases, with 5 bases left between them. Germline values: CDR1 KGHSH, CDR2 LQKENI. CDR3 bases: TGTGCCAGCTCACCCGGACCTAACTATGGCTACACCTTC. Amino acid sequence: CASSPGPNYGYTF.

The V and J genes are TRBV19 and TRBJ1-5; D is ambiguous. The germline CDR1 and CDR2 sequences are LNHDA and SQIVND (reference sequence). This CDR3 is built from 17 residues. The V end was cut by 4 bases, the J end by 1 base, with 17 bases between. CDR3 DNA sequence: TGTGCCAGTAGTACCCAAGGACGGTTTGTAAGCAATCAGCCCCAGCATTTT. Protein: CASSTQGRFVSNQPQHF.

The chain uses TRBV28 and TRBJ2-3, with 13 bases that match TRBD2. Germline V gives CDR1 MDHEN, CDR2 SYDVKM. The CDR3 is 17 amino acids. The J segment lost 5 bases and the V segment lost 6 bases, leaving 11 bases of the junction unmatched. CDR3 loop: CASRTTTSGRVGDTQYF. In DNA form, the CDR3 reads TGTGCCAGCAGGACGACAACTAGCGGGAGGGTAGGAGATACGCAGTATTTT.

The chain recombines TRBV6-5 with TRBJ1-1; 10 positions match TRBD1. The CDR3 covers 15 residues. V was clipped by 0 bases and J by 11 bases; unmatched bases: 9. Germline V lookup: CDR1 MNHEY, CDR2 SVGAGI. The CDR3 is CASSYSGTGAQRAFF. In DNA, the CDR3 is TGTGCCAGCAGTTACTCCGGGACAGGGGCCCAAAGGGCTTTCTTT.